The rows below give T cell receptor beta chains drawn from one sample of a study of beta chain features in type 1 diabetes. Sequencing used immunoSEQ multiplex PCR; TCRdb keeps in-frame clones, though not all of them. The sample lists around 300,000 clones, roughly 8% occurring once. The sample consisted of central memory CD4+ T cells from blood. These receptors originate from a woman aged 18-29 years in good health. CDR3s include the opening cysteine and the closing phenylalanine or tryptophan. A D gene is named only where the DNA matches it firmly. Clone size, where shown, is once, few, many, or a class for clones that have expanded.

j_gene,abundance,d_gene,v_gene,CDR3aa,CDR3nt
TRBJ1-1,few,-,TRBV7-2,CASSLAQEYTEAFF,TGTGCCAGCAGCTTAGCACAGGAATACACTGAAGCTTTCTTT
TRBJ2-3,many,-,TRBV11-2,CASSLGQGRTDTQYF,TGTGCCAGCAGCTTAGGGCAGGGAAGGACAGATACGCAGTATTTT
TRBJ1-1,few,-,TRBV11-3,CASSFLRGQGEAFF,TGTGCCAGCAGCTTTCTCCGGGGTCAGGGTGAAGCTTTCTTT
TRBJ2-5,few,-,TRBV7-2,CASSMTQTQYF,TGTGCCAGCAGCATGACACAGACCCAGTACTTC
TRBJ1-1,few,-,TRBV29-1,CSTRRGDTEAFF,TGCAGCACAAGACGGGGGGACACTGAAGCTTTCTTT
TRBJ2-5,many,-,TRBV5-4,CASSLRYGETQYF,TGTGCCAGCAGCTTGAGGTACGGGGAGACCCAGTACTTC
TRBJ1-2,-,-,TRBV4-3,CASSQVTGSNGYTF,TGCGCCAGCAGCCAAGTCACAGGATCAAATGGCTACACCTTC
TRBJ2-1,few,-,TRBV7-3,CASSSGVLSYNEQFF,TGTGCCAGCAGCTCAGGGGTTTTGTCCTACAATGAGCAGTTCTTC
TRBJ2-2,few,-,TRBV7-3,CASSSYTGELFF,TGTGCCAGCAGCTCCTATACCGGGGAGCTGTTTTTT
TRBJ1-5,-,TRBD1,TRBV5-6,CASSFYDRGTQPQHF,TGTGCCAGCAGCTTTTATGACAGGGGAACTCAGCCCCAGCATTTT
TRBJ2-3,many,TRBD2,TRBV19,CASSAPGTSTQGDTQYF,TGTGCCAGTAGTGCCCCCGGGACTAGCACCCAAGGAGATACGCAGTATTTT
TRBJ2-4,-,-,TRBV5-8,CASSLKSVVKNIQYF,TGTGCCAGCAGCTTGAAGTCTGTAGTCAAAAACATTCAGTACTTC
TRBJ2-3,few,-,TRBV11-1,CASSPEGGNTDTQYF,TGTGCCAGCAGCCCAGAGGGGGGAAACACAGATACGCAGTATTTT
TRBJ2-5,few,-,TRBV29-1,CSAMRGLGRRVETQYF,TGCAGCGCCATGAGGGGTTTGGGGCGGCGTGTAGAGACCCAGTACTTC
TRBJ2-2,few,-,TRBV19,CASSKGFNLDGELFF,TGTGCCAGTAGCAAAGGGTTTAATCTTGACGGGGAGCTGTTTTTT
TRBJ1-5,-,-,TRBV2,CASSEVQINQPQHF,TGTGCCAGCAGTGAGGTACAGATCAATCAGCCCCAGCATTTT
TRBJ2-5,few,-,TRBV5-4,CASSFVEQETQYF,TGTGCCAGCAGCTTCGTAGAACAAGAGACCCAGTACTTC
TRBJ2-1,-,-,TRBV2,CASGYVPGEQFF,TGTGCCAGCGGATACGTCCCCGGCGAGCAGTTCTTC
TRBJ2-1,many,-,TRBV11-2,CASSPLGLEQFF,TGTGCCAGCAGCCCGCTTGGGCTTGAGCAGTTCTTC
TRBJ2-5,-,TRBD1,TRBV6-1,CASSDLIGTGGETQYF,TGTGCCAGCAGTGACCTGATCGGGACAGGGGGCGAGACCCAGTACTTC
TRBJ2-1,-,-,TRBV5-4,CASSLAGRVSYNEQFF,TGTGCCAGCAGCTTGGCCGGACGGGTCTCCTACAATGAGCAGTTCTTC
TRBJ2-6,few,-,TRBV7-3,CASCGVSGANVLTF,TGTGCCAGCTGCGGGGTCTCTGGGGCCAACGTCCTGACTTTC
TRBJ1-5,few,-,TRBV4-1,CASSQKFGAGEGGRHQPQHF,TGCGCCAGCAGCCAAAAGTTCGGGGCAGGCGAAGGAGGAAGACATCAGCCCCAGCATTTT
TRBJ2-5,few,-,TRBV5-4,CASSLGTGTQETQYF,TGTGCCAGCAGCCTGGGGACGGGCACTCAAGAGACCCAGTACTTC
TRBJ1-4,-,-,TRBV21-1,CASSRMSRDRDKNEKLFF,TGTGCCAGCAGCCGGATGTCCCGGGACAGGGACAAGAATGAAAAACTGTTTTTT
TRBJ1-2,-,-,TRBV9,CASSVTGSAGYGYTF,TGTGCCAGCAGCGTCACAGGAAGCGCGGGCTATGGCTACACCTTC
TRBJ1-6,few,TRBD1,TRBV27,CASSSDRGHSPLHF,TGTGCCAGCAGTTCGGACAGGGGGCATTCACCCCTCCACTTT
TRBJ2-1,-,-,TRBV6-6,CASSEGTSWEQFF,TGTGCCAGCAGTGAGGGGACGAGTTGGGAGCAGTTCTTC
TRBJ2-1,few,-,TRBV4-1,CASRSRPLESDEQFF,TGCGCCAGCAGGTCTAGGCCTTTGGAGTCCGATGAGCAGTTCTTC
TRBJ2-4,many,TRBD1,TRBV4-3,CASSQEWTGGDIQYF,TGCGCCAGCAGCCAAGAGTGGACAGGTGGGGACATTCAGTACTTC
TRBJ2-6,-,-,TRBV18,CASSSSGANVLTF,TGTGCCAGCTCTAGCTCTGGGGCCAACGTCCTGACTTTC
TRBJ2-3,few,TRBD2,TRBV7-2,CASSLGASGSTDTQYF,TGTGCCAGCAGCTTAGGGGCTAGCGGGTCCACAGATACGCAGTATTTT
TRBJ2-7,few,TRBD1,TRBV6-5,CASSSTGAYEQYF,TGTGCCAGCAGTTCCACAGGGGCCTACGAGCAGTACTTC
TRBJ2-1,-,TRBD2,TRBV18,CASSPRGLAGIYEQFF,TGTGCCAGCTCACCACGGGGACTAGCGGGAATCTATGAGCAGTTCTTC
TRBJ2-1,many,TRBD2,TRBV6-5,CASKFRGTRYGEQFF,TGTGCCAGCAAATTCCGGGGGACTAGGTACGGTGAGCAGTTCTTC
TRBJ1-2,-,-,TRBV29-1,CSVAHLAGYGYTF,TGCAGCGTTGCTCACCTGGCCGGCTATGGCTACACCTTC
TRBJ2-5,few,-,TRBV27,CASSLNGAWRGETQYF,TGTGCCAGCAGTTTAAATGGGGCGTGGAGAGGGGAGACCCAGTACTTC
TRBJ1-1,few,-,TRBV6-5,CASRSNRRSEAFF,TGTGCCAGCAGATCGAATAGACGGAGTGAAGCTTTCTTT
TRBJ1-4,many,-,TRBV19,CASRDLGSVNEKLFF,TGTGCCAGTAGGGATCTGGGCAGCGTCAATGAAAAACTGTTTTTT
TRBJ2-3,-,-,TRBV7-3,CASSLGGIRTDTQYF,TGTGCCAGCAGCTTAGGCGGGATCCGCACAGATACGCAGTATTTT
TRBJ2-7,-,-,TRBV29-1,CSVASSYEQYF,TGCAGCGTGGCCTCGTCCTACGAGCAGTACTTC
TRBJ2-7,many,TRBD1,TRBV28,CASRVGTGPVYEQYF,TGTGCCAGCAGGGTGGGGACAGGCCCCGTCTACGAGCAGTACTTC
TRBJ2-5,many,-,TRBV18,CASSPSGETQYF,TGTGCCAGCTCCCCGAGTGGGGAGACCCAGTACTTC
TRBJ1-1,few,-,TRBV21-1,CASSKRTEAFF,TGTGCCAGCAGCAAAAGAACTGAAGCTTTCTTT
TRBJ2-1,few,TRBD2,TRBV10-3,CAISPTSGTYNEQFF,TGTGCCATCAGCCCGACTAGCGGGACCTACAATGAGCAGTTCTTC
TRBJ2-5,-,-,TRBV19,CASSIRGTQETQYF,TGTGCCAGTAGTATCAGGGGCACCCAAGAGACCCAGTACTTC
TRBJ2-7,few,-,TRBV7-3,CASSPGPAYEQYF,TGTGCCAGCAGCCCGGGACCCGCCTACGAGCAGTACTTC
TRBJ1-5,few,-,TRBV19,CASSWSANSNQPQHF,TGTGCCAGTAGTTGGTCCGCTAATAGCAATCAGCCCCAGCATTTT
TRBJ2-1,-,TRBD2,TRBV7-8,CASSLVAGGPLDEQFF,TGTGCCAGCAGCTTAGTGGCGGGGGGGCCTCTAGATGAGCAGTTCTTC
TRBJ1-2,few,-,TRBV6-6,CASSLETGNYGYTF,TGTGCCAGCAGTCTAGAAACAGGGAACTATGGCTACACCTTC
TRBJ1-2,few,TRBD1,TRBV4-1,CASSQGRTGQGARGYTF,TGCGCCAGCAGCCAGGGTCGAACCGGACAGGGGGCGCGGGGCTACACCTTC
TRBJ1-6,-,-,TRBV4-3,CASSQVIAGSDSPLHF,TGCGCCAGCAGCCAAGTAATCGCAGGGTCGGATTCACCCCTCCACTTT
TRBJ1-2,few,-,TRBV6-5,CASSSWDGSDYGYTF,TGTGCCAGCAGTTCGTGGGACGGATCAGACTATGGCTACACCTTC